The rows below give T cell receptor beta chains drawn from one sample of a study of T cell responses to AZD1222 COVID-19 vaccine. Here immunoSEQ multiplex PCR was the method, and the copy in TCRdb shows in-frame clones only, minus some. The table has some 120,000 clones, nearly 90% seen once. Sequencing used peripheral blood, obtained 28 days after the second AZD1222 dose. The receptors were sampled from an adult who received the AZD1222 COVID-19 vaccine. Both conserved end residues are part of each CDR3. D genes are given only for firm matches. Size is stated for part of the rows, as once, few or many counts, or as a class when the clone is expanded.

clone_size,d_call,j_call,cdr3_length,v_call,cdr3_aa,cdr3_nt
-,TRBD1,TRBJ1-4,15,TRBV19,CASTRTGVSNEKLFF,TGTGCCAGTACCAGGACAGGGGTATCTAATGAAAAACTGTTTTTT
-,-,TRBJ2-1,16,TRBV15,CATSIQSLGEYNEQFF,TGTGCCACCAGCATCCAAAGCCTAGGGGAGTACAATGAGCAGTTCTTC
-,TRBD1,TRBJ1-2,13,TRBV6-5,CASSKEGAPGYTF,TGTGCCAGCAGCAAGGAGGGGGCGCCTGGCTACACCTTC
-,TRBD1,TRBJ2-5,14,TRBV5-8,CASSSGQGFETQYF,TGTGCCAGCAGCTCGGGACAGGGGTTTGAGACCCAGTACTTC
-,-,TRBJ2-2,15,TRBV15,CATSSGTWNTGELFF,TGTGCCACCAGCAGTGGGACATGGAACACCGGGGAGCTGTTTTTT
-,TRBD1,TRBJ1-6,14,TRBV23-1,CASSQGTGGKPLHF,TGCGCCAGCAGTCAAGGGACAGGGGGGAAACCCCTCCACTTT
-,-,TRBJ1-6,13,TRBV19,CASSIERNSPLHF,TGTGCCAGTAGTATAGAGAGGAATTCACCCCTCCACTTT
-,TRBD1,TRBJ1-3,16,TRBV9,CASSPLGQASGNTIYF,TGTGCCAGCAGCCCCCTAGGACAGGCCTCTGGAAACACCATATATTTT
-,TRBD1,TRBJ1-3,12,TRBV27,CASSFVGGDLYF,TGTGCCAGCAGTTTCGTAGGGGGCGACTTATATTTT
once,TRBD1,TRBJ1-1,13,TRBV7-9,CASSFIGQAEAFF,TGTGCCAGCAGCTTCATAGGACAGGCTGAAGCTTTCTTT
-,-,TRBJ1-1,16,TRBV6-5,CASSYPHEGFNTEAFF,TGTGCCAGCAGTTACCCCCACGAGGGCTTCAACACTGAAGCTTTCTTT
once,-,TRBJ2-1,15,TRBV7-8,CASSLEGSTGNEQFF,TGTGCCAGCAGCTTAGAAGGGTCAACTGGCAATGAGCAGTTCTTC
-,-,TRBJ1-1,13,TRBV2,CASERGLITEAFF,TGTGCCAGTGAGAGAGGGCTGATCACTGAAGCTTTCTTT
-,-,TRBJ1-2,15,TRBV7-9,CASSLGVGEDYGYTF,TGTGCCAGCAGCCTTGGGGTGGGCGAAGACTATGGCTACACCTTC
-,-,TRBJ1-2,14,TRBV5-1,CASSPGGGSYGYTF,TGCGCCAGCAGCCCGGGGGGGGGCAGCTATGGCTACACCTTC
-,-,TRBJ1-2,14,TRBV7-9,CASSLSFDSYGYTF,TGTGCCAGCAGCTTGTCTTTCGATTCCTATGGCTACACCTTC
-,TRBD1,TRBJ1-5,14,TRBV29-1,CSVAGTGGDQPQHF,TGCAGCGTGGCCGGGACAGGAGGTGATCAGCCCCAGCATTTT
-,-,TRBJ2-3,14,TRBV3-1/TRBV3-2,CASSQILDTDTQYF,TGTGCCAGCAGTCAAATCCTAGACACAGATACGCAGTATTTT
-,-,TRBJ1-2,16,TRBV3-1/TRBV3-2,CASSQDIGTGAYGYTF,TGTGCCAGCAGCCAGGATATCGGTACCGGAGCCTATGGCTACACCTTC
few,-,TRBJ1-4,17,TRBV19,CASRGKTGTYPREKLFF,TGTGCCAGTCGGGGGAAGACGGGAACCTACCCCCGTGAAAAACTGTTTTTT
-,-,TRBJ2-2,12,TRBV12-3/TRBV12-4,CASRDNTGELFF,TGTGCCAGCAGAGATAACACCGGGGAGCTGTTTTTT
-,TRBD1,TRBJ1-2,13,TRBV5-1,CASSHGTGSGYTF,TGCGCCAGCAGCCACGGGACAGGGTCAGGCTACACCTTC